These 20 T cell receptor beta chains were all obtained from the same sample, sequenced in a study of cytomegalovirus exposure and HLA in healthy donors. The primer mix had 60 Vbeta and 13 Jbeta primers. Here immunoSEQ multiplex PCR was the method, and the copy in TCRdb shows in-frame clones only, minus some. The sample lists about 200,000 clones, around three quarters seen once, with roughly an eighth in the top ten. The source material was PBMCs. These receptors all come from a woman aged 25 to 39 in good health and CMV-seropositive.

CDR3 loop: CASTATRTEKTEAFF. The DNA for the CDR3 is TGTGCCAGCACCGCGACAAGGACAGAGAAGACTGAAGCTTTCTTT. V and J are TRBV25-1 and TRBJ1-1, with D tentatively TRBD1 (6 bases). Per the germline V gene, CDR1 is MGHDK and CDR2 is SYGVNS. The CDR3 has 15 amino acids. The V end lost 7 bases, the J end lost 5 bases, and 20 bases lay between the germline ends.

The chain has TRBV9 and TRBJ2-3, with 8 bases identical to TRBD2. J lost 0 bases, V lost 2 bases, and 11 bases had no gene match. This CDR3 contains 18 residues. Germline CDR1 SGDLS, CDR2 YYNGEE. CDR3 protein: CASSVQAGGSSSTDTQYF. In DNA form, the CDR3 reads TGTGCCAGCAGCGTCCAGGCGGGGGGATCCTCTAGCACAGATACGCAGTATTTT.

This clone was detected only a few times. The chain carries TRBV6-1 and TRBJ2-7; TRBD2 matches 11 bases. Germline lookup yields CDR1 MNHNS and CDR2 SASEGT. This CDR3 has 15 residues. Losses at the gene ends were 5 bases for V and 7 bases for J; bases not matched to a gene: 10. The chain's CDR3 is CASSPGTSGEGEQYF. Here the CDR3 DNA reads TGTGCCAGCAGTCCAGGGACTAGCGGCGAAGGGGAGCAGTACTTC.

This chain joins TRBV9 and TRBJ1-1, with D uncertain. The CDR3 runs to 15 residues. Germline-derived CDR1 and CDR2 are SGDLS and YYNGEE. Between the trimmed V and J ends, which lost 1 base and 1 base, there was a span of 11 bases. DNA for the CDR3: TGTGCCAGCAGCGTATTTGTCAGGTCGAACACTGAAGCTTTCTTT. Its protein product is CASSVFVRSNTEAFF.

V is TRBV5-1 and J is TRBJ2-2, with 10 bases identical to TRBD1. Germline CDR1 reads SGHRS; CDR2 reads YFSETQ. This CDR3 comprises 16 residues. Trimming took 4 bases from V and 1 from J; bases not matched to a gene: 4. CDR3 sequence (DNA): TGCGCCAGCAGCCTTAGGACAGGGGGGAACACCGGGGAGCTGTTTTTT. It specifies CASSLRTGGNTGELFF. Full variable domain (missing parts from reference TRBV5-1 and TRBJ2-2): KAGVTQTPRYLIKTRGQQVTLSCSPISGHRSVSWYQQTPGQGLQFLFEYFSETQRNKGNFPGRFSGRQFSNSRSEMNVSTLELGDSALYLCASSLRTGGNTGELFFGEGSRLTVL.

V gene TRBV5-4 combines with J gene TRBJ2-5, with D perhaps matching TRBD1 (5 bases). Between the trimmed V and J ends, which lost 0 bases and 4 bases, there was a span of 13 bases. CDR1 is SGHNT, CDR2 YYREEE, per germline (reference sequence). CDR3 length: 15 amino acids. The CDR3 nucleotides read TGTGCCAGCAGCTTGGGACTCCGAAGGGGAGAGACCCAGTACTTC. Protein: CASSLGLRRGETQYF.

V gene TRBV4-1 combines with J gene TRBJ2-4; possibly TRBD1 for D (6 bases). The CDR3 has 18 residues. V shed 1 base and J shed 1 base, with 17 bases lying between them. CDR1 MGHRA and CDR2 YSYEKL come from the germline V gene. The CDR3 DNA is TGCGCCAGCAGCCAAGGATTGGTCAGGGGAACGGCCAAAAACATTCAGTACTTC. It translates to CASSQGLVRGTAKNIQYF.

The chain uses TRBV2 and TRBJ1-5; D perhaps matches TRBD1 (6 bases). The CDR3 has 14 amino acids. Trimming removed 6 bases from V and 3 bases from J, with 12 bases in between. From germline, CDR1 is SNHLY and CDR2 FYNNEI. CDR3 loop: CASRPDRFNQPQHF. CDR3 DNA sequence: TGTGCCAGCAGACCAGACAGGTTCAATCAGCCCCAGCATTTT.

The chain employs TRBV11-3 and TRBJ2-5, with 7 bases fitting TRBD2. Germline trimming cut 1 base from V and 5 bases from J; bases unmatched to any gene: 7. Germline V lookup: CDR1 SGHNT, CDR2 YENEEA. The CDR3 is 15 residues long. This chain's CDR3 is CASSLGAGAGETQYF. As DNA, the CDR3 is TGTGCCAGCAGCTTAGGGGCGGGAGCAGGGGAGACCCAGTACTTC.

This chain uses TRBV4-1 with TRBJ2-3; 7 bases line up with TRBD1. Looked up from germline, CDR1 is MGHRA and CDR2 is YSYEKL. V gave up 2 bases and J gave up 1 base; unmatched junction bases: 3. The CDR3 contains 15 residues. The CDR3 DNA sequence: TGCGCCAGCAGCCAAAACGGACAGGGCACAGATACGCAGTATTTT. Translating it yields CASSQNGQGTDTQYF.

CDR3 bases: TGTGCCAGCAGCTTAATGGGGGGGTTATATAGCAATCAGCCCCAGCATTTT. Its translation is CASSLMGGLYSNQPQHF. The chain uses TRBV7-8 and TRBJ1-5, with a possible D match to TRBD1 (5 bases). V was shortened by 2 bases and J by 0 bases, with 14 bases between the two germline ends. Germline V gives CDR1 SGHVS, CDR2 FQNEAQ. This CDR3 comprises 17 residues.

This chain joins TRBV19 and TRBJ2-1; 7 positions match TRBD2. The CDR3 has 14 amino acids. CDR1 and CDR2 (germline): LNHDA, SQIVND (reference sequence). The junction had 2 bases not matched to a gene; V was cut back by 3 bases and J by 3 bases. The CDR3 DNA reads TGTGCCAGTAGTATCCGGACTAGCTACAATGAGCAGTTCTTC. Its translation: CASSIRTSYNEQFF.

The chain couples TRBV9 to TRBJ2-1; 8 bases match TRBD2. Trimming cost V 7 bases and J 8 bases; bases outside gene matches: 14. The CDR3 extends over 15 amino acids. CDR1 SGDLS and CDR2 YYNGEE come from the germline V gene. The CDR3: CASSQRTSSLYEQFF. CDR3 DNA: TGTGCCAGCTCCCAAAGGACTAGCTCTCTCTATGAGCAGTTCTTC.

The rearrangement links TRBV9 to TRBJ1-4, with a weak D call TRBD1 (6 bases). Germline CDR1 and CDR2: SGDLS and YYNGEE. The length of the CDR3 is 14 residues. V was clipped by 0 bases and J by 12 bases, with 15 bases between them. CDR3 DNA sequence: TGTGCCAGCAGCGTAGCGGAAAGGGGGGGTGAACTGTTTTTT. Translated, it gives CASSVAERGGELFF.

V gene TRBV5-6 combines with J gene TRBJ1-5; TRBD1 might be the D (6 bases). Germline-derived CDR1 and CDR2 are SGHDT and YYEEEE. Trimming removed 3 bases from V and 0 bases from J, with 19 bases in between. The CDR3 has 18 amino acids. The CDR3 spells CASSSWGSTGNSNQPQHF. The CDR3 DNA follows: TGTGCCAGCAGCTCATGGGGGTCCACAGGGAATAGCAATCAGCCCCAGCATTTT.

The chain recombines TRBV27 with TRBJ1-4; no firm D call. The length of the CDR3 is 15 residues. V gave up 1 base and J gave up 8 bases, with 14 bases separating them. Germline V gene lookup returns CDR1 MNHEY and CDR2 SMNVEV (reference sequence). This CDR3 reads CASSLYRGVREKLFF. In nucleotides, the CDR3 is TGTGCCAGCAGTTTATATCGAGGAGTTCGGGAAAAACTGTTTTTT.

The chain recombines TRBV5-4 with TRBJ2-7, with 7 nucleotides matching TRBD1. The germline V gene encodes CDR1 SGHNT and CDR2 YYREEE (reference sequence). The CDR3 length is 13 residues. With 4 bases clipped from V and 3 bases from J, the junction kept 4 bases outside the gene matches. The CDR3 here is CASSPRQGYEQYF. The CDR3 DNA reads TGTGCCAGCAGCCCCAGACAGGGCTACGAGCAGTACTTC.

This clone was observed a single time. CDR3 DNA sequence: TGTGCCTGGAGTGTAGTCCGGGAGTGGCAGTACTTC. This codes for CAWSVVREWQYF. The chain couples TRBV30 to TRBJ2-7; D perhaps matches TRBD2 (6 bases). The V gene lost 0 bases and the J gene lost 9 bases, with 12 bases spanning the gap. Germline V gene data show CDR1 as GTSNPN and CDR2 as SVGIG (reference sequence). This CDR3 region has 12 residues.

The DNA for the CDR3 is TGTGCCAGTAGTATATTCGTAGTTGAGTTAAGACCGGGACAGAACTATAATAGCAATCAGCCCCAGCATTTT. Residues: CASSIFVVELRPGQNYNSNQPQHF. This sequence joins TRBV19 and TRBJ1-5, with 7 positions matching TRBD1. The V gene end was trimmed by 2 bases and the J gene end by 0 bases; junction bases not matched to a gene: 28. This CDR3 has 24 amino acids. Germline loops: CDR1 LNHDA, CDR2 SQIVND (reference sequence).

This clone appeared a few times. CDR3 in amino acids: CASSQTHRGLRGYTF. As DNA, the CDR3 is TGCGCCAGCAGCCAAACTCACAGGGGCCTGAGGGGCTACACCTTC. The chain uses TRBV4-3 and TRBJ1-2; TRBD1 matches 7 bases. Germline values: CDR1 LGHNA, CDR2 YSLEER. Trimming took 2 bases from V and 8 from J; bases not matched to a gene: 11. CDR3 length equals 15 residues.